This TCR beta chain was sequenced for a study of shared clonotypes between healthy human individuals. The table came from immunoSEQ multiplex PCR; TCRdb's copy has only in-frame clones and leaves some out. The top ten hold under 0.15% of the sample, which has roughly 2.6 million clones, approximately 92% seen once. This CDR3 has 18 amino acids. The V end was cut by 11 bases, the J end by 4 bases, with 33 bases between. CDR1 and CDR2 from the germline V gene are SEHNR and FQNEAQ (reference sequence). A note on this clone: What it binds is unknown.

Notes on the study in general: A generally larger estimated richness was seen in naive subsets than in memory subsets.

This chain links TRBV7-9 with TRBJ2-7; a possible D gene is TRBD1 (6 bases). Material: naive CD4+ T cells sorted from blood. Subset indicated: CD45RA+ positively selected. The TCR comes from a man younger than 35 in good health. In DNA form, the CDR3 reads TGTGCCCGCACCCCCGCCCGGGACACTACCGAAAAAGCTTACGAGCAGTACTTC. It codes for CARTPARDTTEKAYEQYF.